The source of this T cell receptor (beta chain) is a study of cytomegalovirus exposure and HLA in healthy donors. At collection, donors were nominally healthy, but unrecorded immune exposures were probable. Germline V gene data show CDR1 as LNHDA and CDR2 as SQIVND (reference sequence). The CDR3 sequence is 14 residues long. V lost 4 bases and J 5 bases, leaving 11 bases between the germline ends. Notes on this clone: The antigen remains unidentified.

Primers for the PCR totalled 60 Vbeta and 13 Jbeta. Produced via immunoSEQ multiplex PCR; TCRdb's table is partial and in-frame only. The data contain 150,000 to 200,000 clones, around 83% of them singletons. General study findings and limits: Later genetic work tied a missense DCLRE1C variant to beta-chain V and J trimming. Most TCR beta V segments were productive about 90% or about 30% of the time in an earlier analysis.

Source material: PBMCs. V is TRBV19 and J is TRBJ1-4; TRBD1 is a possible D gene (5 bases). The receptor's source is a male donor in good health and CMV-seropositive. In nucleotides, the CDR3 is TGTGCCAGTAGTAAGATCCAGGGAAATGAAAAACTGTTTTTT. Translated, it gives CASSKIQGNEKLFF.